Shown below are 8 T cell receptor beta chains from a single sample sequenced in a study of shared clonotypes between healthy human individuals (dated by TCRdb to the early 2020s). Libraries came from the immunoSEQ multiplex PCR assay. The table comes from immuneACCESS by way of TCRdb, which keeps in-frame sequences with V and J called. Part of the clones is missing from these tables; in studies checked, under half for an unresolved V gene and the rest for unknown reasons. This sample holds 2,500,000 or so clones; roughly nine tenths were observed only once. The top ten hold 0.13% to 0.15% of the sample. Material for sequencing was naive CD4+ T cells sorted from blood. The label giving this sample's cell subset or site can be read as: CD45RA+ positively selected. These receptors originate from a man aged 18 to 30 in good health.

The chain has TRBV7-8 and TRBJ1-5; no firm D call. Between the trimmed V and J ends, which lost 1 base and 3 bases, there was a span of 7 bases. Germline V lookup: CDR1 SGHVS, CDR2 FQNEAQ. The length of the CDR3 is 14 residues. The CDR3 nucleotides read TGTGCCAGCAGCTTAGTAGGGTCCAATCAGCCCCAGCATTTT. Its translation is CASSLVGSNQPQHF.

With respect to this clone: The same CDR3 arises from other DNA sequences in this sample as well. This rearrangement joins TRBV7-9 to TRBJ2-1, with 8 bases aligning to TRBD2. The CDR3 is 15 amino acids. Germline CDR1 and CDR2: SEHNR and FQNEAQ (reference sequence). The V segment lost 5 bases and the J segment 0 bases; nucleotides outside the gene matches: 3. For the CDR3, the DNA is TGTGCCAGCAGCCTCAGCGGGAGCTCCTACAATGAGCAGTTCTTC. This encodes CASSLSGSSYNEQFF.

The V and J genes are TRBV5-1 and TRBJ1-1, with D possibly being TRBD1 (6 bases). Germline values: CDR1 SGHRS, CDR2 YFSETQ. CDR3 length: 13 residues. The V gene lost 4 bases and the J gene lost 8 bases, with 15 bases spanning the gap. As DNA, the CDR3 is TGCGCCAGCAGCCCCCAAGGGACACTAGAAGCTTTCTTT. This gives the protein CASSPQGTLEAFF.

The chain links TRBV6-1 to TRBJ1-2; D gene ambiguous. With 7 bases removed from V and 8 bases from J, the gap between germline ends came to 17 bases. CDR1 is MNHNS, CDR2 SASEGT, per germline. This CDR3 spans 13 amino acids. CDR3 sequence: CASMSLDPSGYTF. The CDR3 DNA sequence: TGTGCCAGCATGAGCTTGGACCCATCGGGCTACACCTTC.

This rearrangement joins TRBV30 to TRBJ1-1; TRBD1 is a possible D gene (5 bases). The CDR3 totals 13 residues. The V end lost 0 bases, the J end lost 4 bases, and 9 bases lay between the germline ends. Germline V lookup: CDR1 GTSNPN, CDR2 SVGIG (reference sequence). CDR3: CAWSVMGPTEAFF. In DNA form, the CDR3 reads TGTGCCTGGAGTGTGATGGGGCCCACTGAAGCTTTCTTT.

The chain has TRBV19 and TRBJ1-1; D uncertain. V was pared by 5 bases and J by 5 bases, with 12 bases between. This CDR3 spans 13 amino acids. CDR1 is LNHDA and CDR2 is SQIVND in the germline V gene (reference sequence). This CDR3 is CASSDTTGTEAFF. The CDR3 bases are TGTGCCAGTAGTGACACGACTGGGACTGAAGCTTTCTTT.

The V and J genes are TRBV7-6 and TRBJ1-6; D not certain. V shed 6 bases and J shed 17 bases, with 17 bases lying between them. The CDR3 runs to 12 residues. Germline loops: CDR1 SGHVS, CDR2 FNYEAQ. CDR3 protein: CASSLDGSSIHF. CDR3 DNA sequence: TGTGCCAGCAGTCTGGACGGATCCTCAATCCACTTT. Combining the CDR3 with reference TRBV7-6 and TRBJ1-6 gives the whole variable domain GAGVSQSPRYKVTKRGQDVALRCDPISGHVSLYWYRQALGQGPEFLTYFNYEAQQDKSGLPNDRFSAERPEGSISTLTIQRTEQRDSAMYRCASSLDGSSIHFGNGTRLTVT.

The chain joins TRBV28 to TRBJ1-4; D is possibly TRBD1 (6 bases). The CDR3 extends over 15 amino acids. Trimming left V 6 bases short and J 5 bases short, with 16 bases between. Germline V lookup: CDR1 MDHEN, CDR2 SYDVKM. The CDR3 here is CASSGADSGNEKLFF. CDR3 bases: TGTGCCAGCAGCGGGGCGGACAGTGGAAATGAAAAACTGTTTTTT.